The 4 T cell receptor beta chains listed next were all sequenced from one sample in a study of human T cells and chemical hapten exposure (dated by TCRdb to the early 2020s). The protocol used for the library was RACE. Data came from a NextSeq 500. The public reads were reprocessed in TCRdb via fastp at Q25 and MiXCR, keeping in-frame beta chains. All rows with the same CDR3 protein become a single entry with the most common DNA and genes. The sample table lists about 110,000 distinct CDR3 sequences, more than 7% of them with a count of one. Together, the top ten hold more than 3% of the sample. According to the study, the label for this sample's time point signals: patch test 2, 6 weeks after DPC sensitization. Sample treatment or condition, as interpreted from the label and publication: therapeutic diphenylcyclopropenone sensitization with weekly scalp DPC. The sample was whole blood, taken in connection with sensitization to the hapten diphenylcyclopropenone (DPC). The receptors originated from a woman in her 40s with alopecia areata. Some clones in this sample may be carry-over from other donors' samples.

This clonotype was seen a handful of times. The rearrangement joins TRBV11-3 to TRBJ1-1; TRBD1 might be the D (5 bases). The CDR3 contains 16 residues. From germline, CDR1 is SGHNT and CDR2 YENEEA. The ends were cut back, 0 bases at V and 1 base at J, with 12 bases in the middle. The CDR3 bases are TGTGCCAGCAGCTTAGATTCTGCAGGGAAGAACACTGAAGCTTTCTTT. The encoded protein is CASSLDSAGKNTEAFF.

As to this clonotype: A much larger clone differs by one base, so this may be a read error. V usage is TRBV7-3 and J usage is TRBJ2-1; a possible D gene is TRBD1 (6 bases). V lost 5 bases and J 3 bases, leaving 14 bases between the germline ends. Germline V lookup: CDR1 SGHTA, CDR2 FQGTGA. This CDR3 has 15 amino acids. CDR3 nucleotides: TGTGCCAGCAGCCCGGGACACACGGACTACAATGAGCAGTTCTTC. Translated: CASSPGHTDYNEQFF.

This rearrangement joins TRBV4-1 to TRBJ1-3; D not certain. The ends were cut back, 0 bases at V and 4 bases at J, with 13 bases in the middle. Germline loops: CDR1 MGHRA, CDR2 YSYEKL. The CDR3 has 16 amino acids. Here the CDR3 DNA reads TGCGCCAGCAGCCAAGAAAGTTGGAGACAAGGAAACACCATATATTTT. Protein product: CASSQESWRQGNTIYF.

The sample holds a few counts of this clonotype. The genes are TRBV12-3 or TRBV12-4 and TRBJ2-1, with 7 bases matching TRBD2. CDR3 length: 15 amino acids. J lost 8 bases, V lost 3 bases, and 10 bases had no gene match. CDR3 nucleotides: TGTGCCAGCAGTTTCCGGCGGGGGACCCCGGATGAGCAGTTCTTC. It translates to CASSFRRGTPDEQFF.